The next 7 T cell receptor beta chains were all read from a single sample in a study of shared clonotypes between healthy human individuals. Assay used: immunoSEQ multiplex PCR; TCRdb lists only in-frame clones, some missing. The sample has around 2.5 million clones; more than 85% are singletons. The sequencing sample was made of naive CD4+ T cells from PBMCs. The sample's subset: CD45RA+ positively selected. All receptors come from a man aged 18-30 years in good health. Some clones in this sample may be carry-over from other donors' samples.

V is TRBV28 and J is TRBJ1-2; D ambiguous. Trimming pared 2 bases from V and 3 bases from J, leaving 13 bases between. CDR3 size: 15 residues. The germline gives CDR1 MDHEN, CDR2 SYDVKM. The CDR3 DNA reads as TGTGCCAGCAGTTTAATACAGCTGGGTGACTATGGCTACACCTTC. Protein: CASSLIQLGDYGYTF.

The chain has TRBV5-4 and TRBJ1-4, with a possible D match to TRBD1 (6 bases). Germline CDR1 is SGHNT and CDR2 is YYREEE (reference sequence). Trimming pared 4 bases from V and 5 bases from J, leaving 9 bases between. The length of the CDR3 is 13 residues. CDR3 sequence reads: CASSRGQNEKLFF. For the CDR3, the DNA is TGTGCCAGCAGCCGAGGACAGAATGAAAAACTGTTTTTT.

The genes are TRBV27 and TRBJ2-1, with TRBD2 matching over 9 bases. The CDR3 is made up of 17 amino acids. V shed 7 bases and J 4 bases; nucleotides not matched to a gene: 14. Germline V CDR1 and CDR2: MNHEY, SMNVEV (reference sequence). DNA for the CDR3: TGTGCCAGCATCTTGAGAGGCGGGAGGGTACGGTACAATGAGCAGTTCTTC. Its protein product is CASILRGGRVRYNEQFF.

V usage is TRBV4-1 and J usage is TRBJ2-3; 11 bases match TRBD2. CDR3 size: 15 residues. Looked up from germline, CDR1 is MGHRA and CDR2 is YSYEKL. The V gene end was trimmed by 5 bases and the J gene end by 1 base; junction bases not matched to a gene: 2. The CDR3 DNA sequence: TGCGCCAGCAGCAGGGGACTAGCGGGCACAGATACGCAGTATTTT. Translation gives CASSRGLAGTDTQYF.

This clone was counted once. The rearrangement uses TRBV2 and TRBJ2-3, with no clear D. Germline V gives CDR1 SNHLY, CDR2 FYNNEI. The CDR3 totals 12 residues. With 5 bases removed from V and 6 bases from J, the gap between germline ends came to 9 bases. CDR3 DNA: TGTGCCAGCAGTTTTGCACAGGATACGCAGTATTTT. Protein sequence: CASSFAQDTQYF.

This chain joins TRBV28 and TRBJ1-3; the D gene is possibly TRBD1 (6 bases). Trimming removed 5 bases at V and 2 bases at J, with 13 bases between. The CDR3 covers 15 residues. Germline V gene lookup returns CDR1 MDHEN and CDR2 SYDVKM. The CDR3 spells CASSLLGAAGNTIYF. In DNA form, the CDR3 reads TGTGCCAGCAGTCTGTTGGGGGCTGCTGGAAACACCATATATTTT. Variable domain in full (rest from reference TRBV28 and TRBJ1-3): DVKVTQSSRYLVKRTGEKVFLECVQDMDHENMFWYRQDPGLGLRLIYFSYDVKMKEKGDIPEGYSVSREKKERFSLILESASTNQTSMYLCASSLLGAAGNTIYFGEGSWLTVV.

V is TRBV19 and J is TRBJ2-1; 9 positions match TRBD1. Germline CDR1 LNHDA, CDR2 SQIVND (reference sequence). This CDR3 comprises 18 residues. V lost 7 bases, J lost 7 bases, and 20 bases stayed unmatched. The CDR3 DNA is TGTGCCAGTACCCATAGGCTACCCCCCCCGGGACAGGGTAATGAGCAGTTCTTC. This sequence encodes CASTHRLPPPGQGNEQFF.